This T cell receptor beta chain is drawn from a study of shared clonotypes between healthy human individuals. Study-level background: Each donor's CD8 memory used one plate, CD8 naive two, each CD4 subset three. Findings and limits, study-wide: Rarefaction revealed incomplete sorted-subset sequencing despite large depth. It was anticipated that sequencing depth would influence how many clonotypes donors shared. Estimated richness values were generally larger in naive subsets than in memory subsets.

Repertoires were generated with immunoSEQ multiplex PCR, while TCRdb's copy carries only in-frame clones and drops some. The top ten hold 1.5% to 2% of the sample, which has about 2.2 million clones, about 93% seen once. Terminally differentiated effector memory CD45RA+ cells were left out of the naive CD8 fraction, which was CD45RO-negative and positively selected for CCR7. This CDR3 region has 17 residues. Germline V CDR1 and CDR2: ENHRY, SYGVKD. V lost 3 bases to trimming and J lost 0 bases; unmatched junction nucleotides: 6. To note about this clone: Its antigen is still unknown.

Sequenced: naive CD8+ T cells from PBMCs. This receptor was identified in a man aged 18 to 29 in good health. Some clones in this sample may be carry-over from other donors' samples. The chain combines TRBV10-3 with TRBJ2-1; 9 nucleotides match TRBD2. DNA of the CDR3: TGTGCCATCAGTGATGGGACTAGCCGGAGCTCCTACAATGAGCAGTTCTTC. Its translation is CAISDGTSRSSYNEQFF.